This TCR beta chain was identified in a study of T cells in Graves' hyperthyroidism and ophthalmopathy. This CDR3 has 14 residues. Trimming took 3 bases from V and 6 from J; bases not matched to a gene: 9. Germline assignment: CDR1 SQVTM and CDR2 ANQGSEA. This clonotype was found many times. RNA transcripts were the template for amplifying TCR beta CDR3 regions. First-round RT-PCR targeting the TCR CDR3 was performed with the HTBI primer set. In TCRdb, the multiplex PCR reads were re-called with MiXCR into one record per CDR3 protein. The sample lists some 600,000 distinct CDR3 sequences; approximately 15% were seen once.

The gene calls are TRBV29-1 and TRBJ1-2, with 8 bases that match TRBD1. The sample was blood. The receptor comes from a woman under 40 with Graves' hyperthyroidism that later progressed to Graves' ophthalmopathy. The CDR3 spells CSVDSKEDRDGYTF. The CDR3 bases are TGCAGCGTTGACTCCAAAGAGGACAGGGATGGCTACACCTTC.